The present TCR beta chain was sequenced within a study of T cells in Graves' hyperthyroidism and ophthalmopathy. Recently diagnosed hyperthyroidism of less than 2 months' duration affected patients aged 18 to 65. Patients with uncontrolled infections, other autoimmune diseases, pregnancy or lactation were excluded. Amplified TCR beta CDR3 regions came from RNA transcripts. TCR CDR3 regions were first amplified by RT-PCR with HTBI primers. TCRdb independently ran MiXCR on the multiplex PCR reads; one entry per CDR3 protein. The sample lists about 420,000 distinct CDR3 sequences; 15% to 19% were seen once. The V segment lost 3 bases and the J segment 5 bases; nucleotides outside the gene matches: 5. Germline CDR1 and CDR2: MGHRA and YSYEKL. The CDR3 spans 14 residues.

The clonotype comes from a woman under 30 with Graves' hyperthyroidism. The material sequenced was blood. The chain recombines TRBV4-1 with TRBJ2-3; TRBD1 matches 7 bases. CDR3 sequence: CASSQNRGEDTQYF. Here the CDR3 DNA reads TGCGCCAGCAGCCAGAACAGGGGTGAAGATACGCAGTATTTT.